These T cell receptor beta chains were read from a single sample in a study of immune evolution from preneoplasia to lung adenocarcinoma. Sequencing used immunoSEQ multiplex PCR; TCRdb keeps in-frame clones, though not all of them. The sample holds several thousand clones, about 86% seen once. Material for sequencing was FFPE normal lung tissue adjacent to the tumor. These receptors were collected from a person aged 45-69 years with lung adenocarcinoma. CDR3s leave out the opening cysteine and the closing phenylalanine or tryptophan. The D gene is left open where the match is weak.

d_call	v_call	j_call	cdr3_aa
NA	TRBV4-2	TRBJ2-2	ASSQDASSVGELF
NA	TRBV5-1	TRBJ1-1	ASSLLPENTEAF
NA	TRBV5-4	TRBJ1-2	ASSLMRGMDGYT
NA	TRBV20-1	TRBJ2-1	SARGDNEQF
NA	TRBV6-6	TRBJ1-1	ASSYGGGAAF
TRBD2	TRBV28	TRBJ2-3	ASSLMGLAGSDTQY
NA	TRBV4-1	TRBJ2-3	ASSQVGGPSTDTQY
TRBD1	TRBV7-2	TRBJ1-1	ASSLNRGSTEAF
NA	TRBV28	TRBJ2-3	ASSFFGWNDYSTDTQY
NA	TRBV27	TRBJ1-1	ASSPHLSMNTEAF
TRBD1	TRBV14	TRBJ1-1	ASGSIEIRGDTEAF
TRBD2	TRBV5-1	TRBJ2-3	ASSLGSGGVGDTQY
TRBD1	TRBV5-1	TRBJ2-5	ASSLIVQGQETQY
TRBD1	TRBV15	TRBJ2-2	ATSSPRTGGFTGELF